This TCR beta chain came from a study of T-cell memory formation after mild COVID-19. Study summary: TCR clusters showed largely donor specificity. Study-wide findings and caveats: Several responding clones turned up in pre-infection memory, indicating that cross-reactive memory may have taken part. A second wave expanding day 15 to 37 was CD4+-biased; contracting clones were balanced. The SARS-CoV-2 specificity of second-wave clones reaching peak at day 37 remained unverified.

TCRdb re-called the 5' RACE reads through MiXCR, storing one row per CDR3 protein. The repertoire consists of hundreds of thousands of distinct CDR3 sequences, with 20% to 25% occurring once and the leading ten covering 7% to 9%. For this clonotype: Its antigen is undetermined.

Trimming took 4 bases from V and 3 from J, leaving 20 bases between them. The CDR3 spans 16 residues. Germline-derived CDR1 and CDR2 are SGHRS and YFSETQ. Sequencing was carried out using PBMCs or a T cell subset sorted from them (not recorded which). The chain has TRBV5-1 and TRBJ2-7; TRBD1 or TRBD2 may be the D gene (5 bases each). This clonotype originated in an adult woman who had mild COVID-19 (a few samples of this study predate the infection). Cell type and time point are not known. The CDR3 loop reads CASSLGRILPHYEQYF. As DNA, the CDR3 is TGCGCCAGCAGCCTGGGACGGATCCTACCTCACTACGAGCAGTACTTC. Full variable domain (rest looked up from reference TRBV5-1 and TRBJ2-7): KAGVTQTPRYLIKTRGQQVTLSCSPISGHRSVSWYQQTPGQGLQFLFEYFSETQRNKGNFPGRFSGRQFSNSRSEMNVSTLELGDSALYLCASSLGRILPHYEQYFGPGTRLTVT.